This T cell receptor (beta chain) was recovered during a study of response to subunit inactivated influenza vaccine. The germline V gene has CDR1 MDHEN and CDR2 SYDVKM. J lost 0 bases, V lost 3 bases, and 10 bases had no gene match. There are 18 residues in the CDR3. General observations from the study: Authors suggested seasonal influenza vaccinations each recruit few new T cells.

MiXCR, run by TCRdb on the RT-PCR reads, gives a single entry per CDR3 protein. The sample includes 650,000 to 800,000 distinct CDR3 sequences, more than 11% of them seen just once. In its sample, this clonotype was seen many times. Its antigen is currently unknown. The source is a man between 45 and 60 years old who received an inactivated influenza vaccine. The chain carries TRBV28 and TRBJ2-1; 8 nucleotides line up with TRBD2. The sequencing used PBMCs from blood, collected around 14 days before vaccination. For the CDR3, the DNA is TGTGCCAGCAGTTTCTCGCTCGGGAGGGCCGTCTCCTACAATGAGCAGTTCTTC. It translates to CASSFSLGRAVSYNEQFF.